Below, one T cell receptor (beta chain) is given with its context. This clonotype was detected only a few times. Its antigen remains unidentified. Per-base qualities were not stored, and no clone one base away is much larger. Receptors were amplified or captured by RACE. The sample was run on a NextSeq 500. Library preparation attached unique molecular identifiers to individual cDNA molecules for quantitative, reproducible TCR counting. Both TCR alpha and TCR beta chains were sequenced from each blood RNA sample. In the paper's pipeline: Samples had a median of approximately 93,000 TCRs, with a range from about 23,224 to 750,000. V, J and CDR3 annotation of the TCR reads was performed with the Decombinator software suite. For PS versus PT1 abundance plots, all samples were subsampled to the same number of TCRs (28,000). Expanded TCRs were defined as absent before sensitization and observed at least eight times at the 2-week time point. TCRdb reworked the public reads: Q25 trimming with fastp, MiXCR clone assembly, productive beta chains retained. Records with the same CDR3 protein are collapsed into one entry carrying the most frequent genes and DNA. These V and J calls rely on TCRdb rather than the paper's analysis. The sample has around 150,000 distinct CDR3 sequences on record, about 30% of them singletons. Under 2.5% of the sample rests with the top ten.

The data originate from a study of human T cells and chemical hapten exposure (dated by TCRdb to about 2021). Notes on the research overall: For sensitization, 2% DPC in acetone was applied to a 2 cm by 2 cm area of upper inner arm skin. Most of the patients in the cohort were female, and the cohort covered alopecia areata with under or over 50% scalp involvement, alopecia totalis and alopecia universalis. Libraries were combined into a pool for sequencing, and differences in TCR yield between samples came mainly from small differences in library volumes within the pool. Approximately 28 alopecia patients gave blood for TCR sequencing at one to four time points (pre-sensitization, 2, 6 and 24 weeks). Peripheral blood TCR repertoire changes were tracked in vivo in alopecia patients during primary and secondary sensitization to the hapten diphenylcyclopropenone (DPC). Blood samples were taken from patients before sensitization (week 0) and then at 2, 6 and about 24 weeks after DPC sensitization. Throughout the roughly 24-week study period, patients were also given weekly therapeutic DPC doses on the scalp. Patch tests used Finn chambers with 0.01% DPC on the upper back, scored after 6 days by International Contact Dermatitis Research Group standards.

The CDR3 spans 13 residues, from the cysteine through the phenylalanine. Of the read, only the CDR3 DNA is kept; its 39 bases are in frame from base 1. Reading the germline V gene gives CDR1 MNHEY and CDR2 SVGEGT. Relative to germline, V is 8 bases shorter and J is 1 base shorter, with 11 bases between their ends. In light of the paper, this sample's time point label describes: patch test 3, about 24 weeks after DPC sensitization. This specimen's treatment or condition label, per the study, means: therapeutic diphenylcyclopropenone sensitization with weekly scalp DPC. Blood at each patch-test visit was drawn before the patch test was applied. Patients were eligible if aged 18 to 70, diagnosed with alopecia and judged suitable for DPC therapy, and pregnant patients were excluded. Total RNA was extracted from unfractionated whole blood collected in Tempus Blood RNA tubes. On the study overall, not on this receptor specifically: Repeated subsampling changed both the strength of the expansion versus patch-test correlation and the threshold at which the correlation became significant. DPC sensitization did not change how many TCRs were above 1 in 1000 frequency, and no evidence was found of alterations in global repertoire structure. Because all patients had alopecia, a presumed autoimmune disease, the immune response of the patients might differ from that of healthy individuals. The number of PT1 expanded TCRs positively correlated with patch test score, significant at thresholds 8, 16 and 32 but not 4. Significantly more large CDR3 similarity clusters were formed by expanded TCRs than by pre-sensitization or healthy control sets, consistent with antigen-driven responses.

The sample here was whole blood, taken in connection with sensitization to the hapten diphenylcyclopropenone (DPC). This TCR came from a young woman with alopecia areata. Some clones in this sample may be carry-over from other donors' samples. The V gene is TRBV6-2 or TRBV6-3 and the J gene is TRBJ1-1; the D segment cannot be called with confidence. The CDR3 region: CASDDTQNTEAFF. At the DNA level, the sequence is TGTGCCAGCGATGACACTCAGAACACTGAAGCTTTCTTT.